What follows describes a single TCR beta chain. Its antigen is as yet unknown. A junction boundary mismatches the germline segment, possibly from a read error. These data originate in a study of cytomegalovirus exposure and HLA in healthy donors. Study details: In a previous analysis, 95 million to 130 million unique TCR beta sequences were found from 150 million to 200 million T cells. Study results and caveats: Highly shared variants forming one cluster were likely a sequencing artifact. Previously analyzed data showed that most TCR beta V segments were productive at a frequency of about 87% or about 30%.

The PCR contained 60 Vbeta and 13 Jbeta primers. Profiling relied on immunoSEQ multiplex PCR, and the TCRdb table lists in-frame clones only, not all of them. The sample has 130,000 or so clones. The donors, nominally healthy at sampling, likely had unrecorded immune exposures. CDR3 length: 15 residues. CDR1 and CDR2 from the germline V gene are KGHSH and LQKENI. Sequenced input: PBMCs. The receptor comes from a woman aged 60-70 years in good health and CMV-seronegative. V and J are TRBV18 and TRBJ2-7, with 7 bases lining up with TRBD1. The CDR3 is CASSSPGQPAYEQYF. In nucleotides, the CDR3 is TGTGCCAGCTCATCACCGGGACAGCCGGCCTACGAGCAGTACTTC.